The rows below give T cell receptor beta chains drawn from one sample of a study of radiotherapy plus CTLA-4 blockade in lung cancer. TCRdb keeps only in-frame clones here, not all; method: immunoSEQ multiplex PCR. The sample shows about 53,000 clones, 84% of them seen only once. Specimen: peripheral blood, collected from a patient treated with radiotherapy plus ipilimumab. Every receptor here comes from a human donor with non-small cell lung cancer whose response to radiotherapy plus ipilimumab could not be evaluated. The CDR3 runs from the conserved cysteine through the conserved F or W. Fields, in order: D gene, J gene, clone size, V gene, CDR3 protein, CDR3 DNA. D genes are given only for firm matches. For some rows the clone size is stated as once, few or many, or as a class when expanded; others skip it.

>TRBD1|TRBJ2-7|-|TRBV29-1
CSVEDEGGPWNAYEQYF
TGCAGCGTTGAAGATGAAGGGGGCCCTTGGAACGCCTACGAGCAGTACTTC
>-|TRBJ2-1|-|TRBV5-1
CASSAGEQLGHEQFF
TGCGCCAGCAGCGCCGGGGAGCAGCTTGGTCATGAGCAGTTCTTC
>-|TRBJ2-7|-|TRBV18
CASSPEAGTEISYEQYF
TGTGCCAGCTCACCAGAGGCGGGGACCGAGATCTCCTACGAGCAGTACTTC
>TRBD2|TRBJ2-1|-|TRBV5-1
CASSSGTSGYYNEQFF
TGCGCCAGCAGCTCAGGGACTAGCGGATACTACAATGAGCAGTTCTTC
>-|TRBJ2-3|-|TRBV19
CASSISAASTDTQYF
TGTGCCAGTAGTATCTCTGCGGCTAGCACAGATACGCAGTATTTT
>TRBD2|TRBJ2-1|once|TRBV5-4
CASSFAGGAYNEQFF
TGTGCCAGCAGCTTTGCGGGAGGGGCCTACAATGAGCAGTTCTTC
>-|TRBJ2-1|-|TRBV28
CASSLFSRMYNEQFF
TGTGCCAGCAGTTTATTCTCTAGGATGTACAATGAGCAGTTCTTC
>-|TRBJ2-3|-|TRBV28
CASSPLLNTQYF
TGTGCCAGCAGCCCCCTTTTAAATACGCAGTATTTT
>TRBD2|TRBJ2-1|-|TRBV5-1
CASSQGGWSGRGANEQFF
TGCGCCAGCAGCCAGGGAGGTTGGAGCGGGAGAGGGGCCAATGAGCAGTTCTTC
>-|TRBJ2-1|-|TRBV7-2
CASSFRTVYEQFF
TGTGCCAGCAGCTTTCGGACAGTCTATGAGCAGTTCTTC
>-|TRBJ1-2|-|TRBV11-2
CASSPRGGDSGYTF
TGTGCCAGCAGCCCACGGGGGGGCGACTCTGGCTACACCTTC
>TRBD2|TRBJ2-3|-|TRBV7-9
CASSRGLAVLTDTQYF
TGTGCCAGCAGCAGAGGACTAGCGGTCCTCACAGATACGCAGTATTTT
>-|TRBJ2-7|once|TRBV4-3
CASSQEGPSGLYEQYF
TGCGCCAGCAGCCAAGAGGGACCCAGCGGGCTTTACGAGCAGTACTTC
>-|TRBJ1-1|once|TRBV6-5
CASSGDSTSTEAFF
TGTGCCAGCAGCGGCGACAGTACAAGCACTGAAGCTTTCTTT
>-|TRBJ2-5|-|TRBV27
CASSLLAEETQYF
TGTGCCAGCAGTCTCTTAGCAGAAGAGACCCAGTACTTC
>TRBD1|TRBJ2-1|-|TRBV7-8
CASSTWTGVREQFF
TGTGCCAGCAGCACCTGGACAGGGGTTCGCGAGCAGTTCTTC
>-|TRBJ1-1|-|TRBV9
CASTRGRGAEAFF
TGTGCCAGCACAAGGGGGAGGGGCGCGGAAGCTTTCTTT